This T cell receptor beta chain was recovered during a study of T cells in Graves' hyperthyroidism and ophthalmopathy. The TCR beta CDR3 regions underwent amplification using RNA transcripts as the source. The HTBI primer set served for first-round RT-PCR of the TCR CDR3. Each CDR3 protein is one row after TCRdb ran MiXCR on the multiplex PCR reads. The data contain over 650,000 distinct CDR3 sequences, approximately 42% of them singletons. The CDR3 has 14 residues. Per germline, CDR1 WSHSY and CDR2 SAAADI. Trimming removed 2 bases from V and 12 bases from J, with 19 bases in between. Lactation, pregnancy, other autoimmune disease or uncontrolled infection led to exclusion of patients.

The sample taken for sequencing was peripheral blood or thyroid tissue (not recorded which). The chain has TRBV10-2 and TRBJ1-2; D is unclear. The clonotype was recovered from an adult man with Graves' disease, either hyperthyroidism or ophthalmopathy (not recorded which). In DNA, the CDR3 is TGCGCCAGCAGTGAGGAGTCAAGGCCCACTGGAAACACCTTC. This sequence encodes CASSEESRPTGNTF.